This section outlines one T cell receptor beta chain sequence together with its context. Its specificity is unknown. This specimen comes from a study of cytomegalovirus exposure and HLA in healthy donors. Study observations and caveats: There were a few CMV-associated chains whose specificity for CMV antigens was confirmed in vitro. Some TCR beta chains (approximately 180 of them) were listed as cytomegalovirus-associated.

Method: immunoSEQ multiplex PCR; TCRdb's copy keeps in-frame clones and lacks some. This sample yields 180,000 or so clones, of which approximately 86% are seen a single time; 6% to 8.5% belongs to the top ten. Separate from the approximately 700-subject first cohort was the approximately 120-subject validation cohort, to which the donors belonged. Sequenced: PBMCs. This receptor was taken from a young man in good health and CMV-seropositive.

The CDR3: CSVGRMMDGYTF. Written as DNA, the CDR3 is TGCAGCGTTGGAAGGATGATGGATGGCTACACCTTC. This rearrangement joins TRBV29-1 to TRBJ1-2, with no clear D. Germline lookup yields CDR1 SQVTM and CDR2 ANQGSEA. CDR3 size: 12 residues. V shed 4 bases and J shed 6 bases, with 12 bases lying between them.